A single sample is the source of the 22 T cell receptor beta chains below, sequenced in a study of blood T cell repertoires in COVID-19 (dated by TCRdb to about 2020). Library preparation was by the immunoSEQ multiplex PCR assay. The table was pulled from immuneACCESS by TCRdb, which kept in-frame rearrangements only. Such tables lose some clones; where checked, under half of the loss comes from unresolved V genes, and the rest has no known cause. The sample table contains 200,000 to 250,000 clones; only one count was recorded for about 84% of them. Around 7% of the sample goes to the ten largest clones. Input material: PBMCs or T cells enriched from blood (not recorded which). The receptors come from a woman in her 40s with acute COVID-19.

The chain employs TRBV9 and TRBJ2-2, with D possibly being TRBD1 (6 bases). Per germline, CDR1 SGDLS and CDR2 YYNGEE. The ends were cut back, 0 bases at V and 1 base at J, with 10 bases in the middle. The CDR3 is 16 amino acids. The CDR3 DNA is TGTGCCAGCAGCGTAGTCTCAGGGGTGAACACCGGGGAGCTGTTTTTT. Translated, it gives CASSVVSGVNTGELFF. Combining the CDR3 with reference TRBV9 and TRBJ2-2 gives the whole variable domain DSGVTQTPKHLITATGQRVTLRCSPRSGDLSVYWYQQSLDQGLQFLIQYYNGEERAKGNILERFSAQQFPDLHSELNLSSLELGDSALYFCASSVVSGVNTGELFFGEGSRLTVL.

The CDR3 sequence is CASGGAYNEQFF. DNA of the CDR3: TGTGCCAGTGGAGGGGCCTACAATGAGCAGTTCTTC. The gene calls are TRBV19 and TRBJ2-1; D may be TRBD2 (6 bases). The germline CDR1 and CDR2 sequences are LNHDA and SQIVND (reference sequence). Trimming left V 8 bases short and J 2 bases short, with 7 bases between. The CDR3 contains 12 residues.

The CDR3 nucleotides are TGTGCCAGTATTGCGGCCAGCTCTGGAAACACCATATATTTT. Encoded protein: CASIAASSGNTIYF. V gene TRBV19 combines with J gene TRBJ1-3, with D unclear. Trimming removed 7 bases at V and 0 bases at J, with 10 bases between. Germline CDR1 LNHDA, CDR2 SQIVND (reference sequence). This CDR3 is built from 14 residues.

This clone was detected only once. The gene calls are TRBV6-1 and TRBJ2-3, with TRBD2 matching 11 bases. The CDR3 spans 16 residues. The V and J ends lost 4 bases and 5 bases, in that order; junction bases with no gene match: 8. Per the germline V gene, CDR1 is MNHNS and CDR2 is SASEGT. In DNA form, the CDR3 reads TGTGCCAGCAGTGCCGTAGCGGGGGGGCCTGTAGATACGCAGTATTTT. Its protein product is CASSAVAGGPVDTQYF.

The V and J genes are TRBV7-9 and TRBJ2-7; 14 nucleotides match TRBD2. CDR3 length: 14 residues. J lost 6 bases, V lost 5 bases, and 3 bases had no gene match. Germline V gene lookup returns CDR1 SEHNR and CDR2 FQNEAQ (reference sequence). The CDR3 reads CASSATSGRGEQYF. The DNA for the CDR3 is TGTGCCAGCAGCGCGACTAGCGGGAGGGGCGAGCAGTACTTC.

The rearrangement uses TRBV7-2 and TRBJ1-5; 7 positions agree with TRBD1. The CDR3 sequence is 15 residues long. Germline V gene lookup returns CDR1 SGHTA and CDR2 FQGNSA. The J segment lost 4 bases and the V segment lost 5 bases, leaving 8 bases of the junction unmatched. The CDR3 is CASSPPGTANQPQHF. In DNA form, the CDR3 reads TGTGCCAGCAGCCCCCCCGGGACAGCTAATCAGCCCCAGCATTTT.

The chain uses TRBV21-1 and TRBJ2-1; the D call in the table, TRBD1, was not verified against the DNA. TRBV21-1 counts as a pseudogene. The CDR3 contains 15 residues. The CDR3 region has the DNA TGTGCCAGCAGCACTAACGGAAAGGGGTACAATGAGCAGTTCTTC. Its translation: CASSTNGKGYNEQFF.

The chain recombines TRBV30 with TRBJ1-1; D is unresolved. The germline gives CDR1 GTSNPN, CDR2 SVGIG (reference sequence). The V gene lost 5 bases and the J gene lost 0 bases, with 10 bases spanning the gap. CDR3 length: 13 amino acids. CDR3 coding DNA: TGTGCCTGGGGCAGTACAGTGAACACTGAAGCTTTCTTT. Translation gives CAWGSTVNTEAFF.

The J gene is TRBJ1-5, the V gene TRBV6-1; D gene ambiguous. The germline V and J ends were trimmed by 3 bases and 5 bases, with 11 bases remaining between them. The CDR3 extends over 14 amino acids. Germline CDR1 is MNHNS and CDR2 is SASEGT. CDR3 protein: CASSDVGGYQPQHF. CDR3 bases: TGTGCCAGCAGTGATGTGGGAGGGTATCAGCCCCAGCATTTT.

J is TRBJ2-5 and V is TRBV10-3, with a tentative D call TRBD2 (6 bases). The V end was cut by 0 bases, the J end by 2 bases, with 10 bases between. The CDR3 totals 15 residues. Germline V lookup: CDR1 ENHRY, CDR2 SYGVKD. CDR3 in DNA: TGTGCCATCAGTGAGTCTGGTGGGGGGCAAGAGACCCAGTACTTC. It is translated as CAISESGGGQETQYF.

This chain uses TRBV20-1 with TRBJ1-1; 7 bases are shared with TRBD1. Trimming at V came to 3 bases and at J to 3 bases, leaving 10 bases not matched to a gene. The CDR3 loop spans 15 amino acids. Germline V lookup: CDR1 DFQATT, CDR2 SNEGSKA (reference sequence). This chain's CDR3 is CSASGGTVRDTEAFF. CDR3 nucleotide sequence: TGCAGTGCTAGTGGCGGGACAGTCCGGGACACTGAAGCTTTCTTT.

The rearrangement uses TRBV6-1 and TRBJ1-5; possibly TRBD1 for D (5 bases). The germline CDR1 and CDR2 sequences are MNHNS and SASEGT. V was pared by 4 bases and J by 2 bases, with 18 bases between. This CDR3 contains 17 residues. The chain's CDR3 is CASSAGRGSGGNQPQHF. Here the CDR3 DNA reads TGTGCCAGCAGTGCCGGACGGGGGAGTGGTGGCAATCAGCCCCAGCATTTT.

The rearrangement links TRBV18 to TRBJ1-4; D is uncertain. V was clipped by 3 bases and J by 0 bases, with 11 bases between them. The germline V gene encodes CDR1 KGHSH and CDR2 LQKENI. CDR3 length equals 16 residues. The CDR3 nucleotides are TGTGCCAGCTCACCCACAAAGGACTCAACTAATGAAAAACTGTTTTTT. Amino acid sequence: CASSPTKDSTNEKLFF.

This chain links TRBV20-1 with TRBJ2-2, with D unclear. Deletions cut 7 bases from V and 1 base from J, with 4 bases between. Germline loops: CDR1 DFQATT, CDR2 SNEGSKA (reference sequence). The length of the CDR3 is 11 residues. Written as DNA, the CDR3 is TGCAGTGTCCTGAACACCGGGGAGCTGTTTTTT. Its protein is CSVLNTGELFF.

This clone was detected only once. V is TRBV7-8 and J is TRBJ1-5; D not certain. The CDR3 runs to 14 residues. The V and J ends lost 2 bases and 3 bases respectively, with 8 bases between them. The germline CDR1 and CDR2 sequences are SGHVS and FQNEAQ. CDR3 amino acids: CASSLSADNQPQHF. CDR3 sequence (DNA): TGTGCCAGCAGCTTATCAGCGGACAATCAGCCCCAGCATTTT.

In its sample, this clone was seen once. This chain connects TRBV4-2 to TRBJ2-1; 14 bases line up with TRBD2. With 4 bases clipped from V and 2 bases from J, the junction kept 13 bases outside the gene matches. This CDR3 region has 20 residues. Germline CDR1 LGHNA, CDR2 YNFKEQ. DNA of the CDR3: TGTGCCAGCAGCCGACCGGGACTAGCGGGAGCTCTCGGCACCTACAATGAGCAGTTCTTC. Amino acid sequence: CASSRPGLAGALGTYNEQFF.

This clone has more than one count but fewer than ten. The genes are TRBV11-3 and TRBJ2-7; 7 bases agree with TRBD1. From germline, CDR1 is SGHNT and CDR2 YENEEA. The CDR3 runs 16 residues. V was clipped by 3 bases and J by 2 bases; unmatched bases: 10. The CDR3 sequence is CASSLRGPDHPYEQYF. DNA of the CDR3: TGTGCCAGCAGCTTGAGGGGGCCGGATCACCCCTACGAGCAGTACTTC.

The V and J genes are TRBV19 and TRBJ1-1; D unresolved. The germline CDR1 and CDR2 sequences are LNHDA and SQIVND (reference sequence). The V end was cut by 2 bases, the J end by 3 bases, with 7 bases between. This CDR3 has 13 amino acids. In nucleotides, the CDR3 is TGTGCCAGTAGTATAACCAGTGACACTGAAGCTTTCTTT. This codes for CASSITSDTEAFF.

This clone was seen more than once but under ten times. The rearrangement uses TRBV5-6 and TRBJ2-5; D not resolved. CDR1 and CDR2 from the germline V gene are SGHDT and YYEEEE. V was clipped by 0 bases and J by 1 base, with 7 bases between them. The CDR3 length is 14 residues. In DNA, the CDR3 is TGTGCCAGCAGCTTGGTGAACAGCCAAGAGACCCAGTACTTC. Translation gives CASSLVNSQETQYF.

CDR3 bases: TGCGCCAGCAGCGGGACAGGGGGCACCGATTCACCCCTCCACTTT. It translates to CASSGTGGTDSPLHF. The chain carries TRBV5-1 and TRBJ1-6; the match to TRBD1 covers 12 bases. The CDR3 runs to 15 residues. Per the germline V gene, CDR1 is SGHRS and CDR2 is YFSETQ. The junction had 4 bases not matched to a gene; V was cut back by 4 bases and J by 8 bases.

V is TRBV21-1 and J is TRBJ2-4; the table's D gene call, TRBD1, was not cross checked with the DNA. TRBV21-1 is an annotated pseudogene. This CDR3 spans 17 amino acids. CDR3 sequence: CASSKGQGCRPQRIQYF. The CDR3 DNA sequence: TGTGCCAGCAGCAAAGGACAGGGTTGTCGCCCCCAACGGATTCAGTACTTC.

There are a few counts of this clone. The chain couples TRBV14 to TRBJ2-1, with D unclear. The CDR3 is 15 residues long. V shed 0 bases and J shed 8 bases, with 14 bases lying between them. Per the germline V gene, CDR1 is SGHDN and CDR2 is FVKESK. The CDR3 coding sequence is TGTGCCAGCAGCCAAGATAGATCAGGTTTTGATGAGCAGTTCTTC. Amino acid sequence: CASSQDRSGFDEQFF.